These T cell receptor beta chains were read from a single sample in a study of T cells in Graves' hyperthyroidism and ophthalmopathy. TCRdb re-derived calls from the multiplex PCR reads in MiXCR, one entry per CDR3 protein. The sample yields about 710,000 distinct CDR3 sequences, 16% seen once. Material: blood. The source is a man aged 18 to 30 with Graves' hyperthyroidism. Both conserved end residues are part of each CDR3. D genes are given only for firm matches. For some rows the clone size is stated as once, few or many, or as a class when expanded; others skip it.

V: TRBV9; D: TRBD2; J: TRBJ2-5; size: NA; DNA: TGTGCCAGCAGCGTCACGGGACAGGGACTAGCGGGAGTAGAGACCCAGTACTTC; CDR3: CASSVTGQGLAGVETQYF
V: TRBV30; D: NA; J: TRBJ2-1; size: many; DNA: TGTGCCTGGAGCGATATTACCGGGACTTCGATCTACAATGAGCAGTTCTTC; CDR3: CAWSDITGTSIYNEQFF
V: TRBV6-2/TRBV6-3; D: NA; J: TRBJ1-5; size: many; DNA: TGTGCCAGCAGTTCCCCCGGGTCCCTGAACACTCAGCCCCAGCATTTT; CDR3: CASSSPGSLNTQPQHF
V: TRBV4-2; D: TRBD1; J: TRBJ1-2; size: few; DNA: TGTGCCAGCAGCCAAGATAGTGCACAGGGGGCACAAGGCTACACCTTC; CDR3: CASSQDSAQGAQGYTF
V: TRBV6-1; D: TRBD2; J: TRBJ2-5; size: NA; DNA: TGTGCCAGCAGCCCCGGGACTAGCACCCAAGAGACCCAGTACTTC; CDR3: CASSPGTSTQETQYF
V: TRBV29-1; D: TRBD2; J: TRBJ2-3; size: NA; DNA: TGCAGCGTTGAAATTCGGGGACTAGCGGGAGTAAGGGTGTCAGATACGCAGTATTTT; CDR3: CSVEIRGLAGVRVSDTQYF
V: TRBV9; D: NA; J: TRBJ2-7; size: NA; DNA: TGTGCCAGCAGCGGTGAGCAGTACTTC; CDR3: CASSGEQYF
V: TRBV29-1; D: NA; J: TRBJ1-5; size: NA; DNA: TGCAGCGCAATCACGACCCTACAGGGTTTGGGCAATCAGCCCCAGCATTTT; CDR3: CSAITTLQGLGNQPQHF
V: TRBV5-1; D: NA; J: TRBJ1-4; size: NA; DNA: TGCGCCAGCAGCTTAACCGGGGTGGAAAAACTGTTTTTT; CDR3: CASSLTGVEKLFF
V: TRBV18; D: TRBD1; J: TRBJ1-4; size: many; DNA: TGTGCCAGCTCACCGGGACAGGGATCTGCTAATGAAAAACTGTTTTTT; CDR3: CASSPGQGSANEKLFF
V: TRBV28; D: NA; J: TRBJ2-7; size: many; DNA: TGTGCCAGCAGTCTGCAAACGGTTTGGGAGCAGTACTTC; CDR3: CASSLQTVWEQYF
V: TRBV29-1; D: NA; J: TRBJ1-1; size: NA; DNA: TGCAGCGTTGAGGGTCGGGACCCCGAGGACCTAGAAGCTTTCTTT; CDR3: CSVEGRDPEDLEAFF
V: TRBV2; D: TRBD2; J: TRBJ2-1; size: NA; DNA: TGTGCCAGCAGAGGAGGTAGCGGGAGTAAGGTATATGAGCAGTTCTTC; CDR3: CASRGGSGSKVYEQFF
V: TRBV6-2/TRBV6-3; D: NA; J: TRBJ2-1; size: many; DNA: TGTGCCAGCAGTTTTGGCTACGTCAATGAGCAGTTCTTC; CDR3: CASSFGYVNEQFF
V: TRBV27; D: TRBD2; J: TRBJ2-1; size: NA; DNA: TGTGCCAGCAAGCTCGGACTAGCGGGAGGGTATGAGCAGTTCTTC; CDR3: CASKLGLAGGYEQFF
V: TRBV28; D: TRBD1; J: TRBJ2-3; size: many; DNA: TGTGCCAGCAGCCCCCCCGGGACAGGGAGGACAGATACGCAGTATTTT; CDR3: CASSPPGTGRTDTQYF